The 15 T cell receptor beta chains reported below all come from one sample, sequenced in a study of response to subunit inactivated influenza vaccine. TCRdb independently ran MiXCR on the RT-PCR reads; one entry per CDR3 protein. The sample yields roughly 760,000 distinct CDR3 sequences, about 20% seen once. This material consisted of PBMCs from blood, taken less than 6 days after vaccination. These receptor sequences come from a middle-aged man who received an inactivated influenza vaccine.

This clonotype was seen more than once but under ten times. One end of the junction fails to match germline, which may point to a read error. The chain uses TRBV6-5 and TRBJ2-7; unclear D gene. The CDR3 covers 14 residues. Germline V gene data show CDR1 as MNHEY and CDR2 as SVGAGI. The CDR3 loop reads CASSYSSDSYGQYF. DNA for the CDR3: TGTGCCAGCAGTTACTCCTCCGATAGCTACGGGCAGTACTTC.

In this sample, this clonotype turned up a few times. The chain carries TRBV5-1 and TRBJ1-2; unclear D gene. In germline, CDR1 is SGHRS, CDR2 YFSETQ. Trimming cost V 0 bases and J 2 bases, with 8 bases left between them. The CDR3 sequence is 14 residues long. DNA of the CDR3: TGCGCCAGCAGCTTGGGGACGGAGAACTATGGCTACACCTTC. Translating gives CASSLGTENYGYTF.

This sequence joins TRBV10-3 and TRBJ1-2, with D perhaps matching TRBD1 (6 bases). Between the trimmed V and J ends, which lost 0 bases and 4 bases, there was a span of 15 bases. CDR3 size: 16 residues. The germline V gene has CDR1 ENHRY and CDR2 SYGVKD. This CDR3 reads CAISESEGTTTYGYTF. The CDR3 nucleotides read TGTGCCATCAGTGAGTCAGAGGGGACAACTACCTATGGCTACACCTTC.

This clonotype was seen only a few times. The J gene is TRBJ2-5, the V gene TRBV6-2 or TRBV6-3; D may correspond to TRBD1 or TRBD2 (6 bases each). The CDR3 has 14 amino acids. CDR1 and CDR2 (germline): MNHEY, SVGEGT. Trimming took 3 bases from V and 5 from J, leaving 13 bases between them. CDR3 in DNA: TGTGCCAGCAGTTATATCGGGGGCCGGGAGACCCAGTACTTC. Protein sequence: CASSYIGGRETQYF.

This clonotype was counted at least ten times. One junction end does not reproduce the germline sequence, and a read error may be involved. The chain is built from TRBV5-1 and TRBJ2-7; possible D gene TRBD1, 5 bases. The germline CDR1 and CDR2 sequences are SGHRS and YFSETQ. This CDR3 region has 14 residues. CDR3 amino acids: CASSLQGSSYEQYF. Here the CDR3 DNA reads TGTGCCAGCAGCCTCCAGGGTTCTTCCTACGAGCAGTACTTC.

This rearrangement joins TRBV12-3 or TRBV12-4 to TRBJ2-1, with 8 bases matching TRBD2. The J segment lost 8 bases and the V segment lost 8 bases, leaving 11 bases of the junction unmatched. The CDR3 consists of 14 residues. CDR3 region: CASRRGGGRYEQFF. DNA of the CDR3: TGTGCCAGCCGGAGAGGCGGGGGGAGGTATGAGCAGTTCTTC.

This clonotype has more than one count but fewer than ten. The rearrangement links TRBV5-5 to TRBJ2-1, with 9 nucleotides matching TRBD2. CDR1 is SGHKS and CDR2 is YYEKEE in the germline V gene (reference sequence). The CDR3 runs to 14 residues. Trimming cost V 0 bases and J 9 bases; bases outside gene matches: 4. CDR3 bases: TGTGCCAGCAGCTTGGGCGGGGGGGTTATTGAGCAGTTCTTC. Translated: CASSLGGGVIEQFF.

The sample holds a few counts of this clonotype. The chain links TRBV21-1 to TRBJ2-3; the table's D call TRBD2 went unverified against the DNA. TRBV21-1 is annotated as a pseudogene. The CDR3 runs to 18 residues. CDR3 protein: CASSRTSGRAAGTDTQYF. The CDR3 nucleotides read TGTGCCAGCAGCAGAACTAGCGGGAGGGCCGCGGGCACAGATACGCAGTATTTT.

The rearrangement joins TRBV2 to TRBJ2-3, with D perhaps being TRBD1 or TRBD2 (5 bases each). The V end lost 4 bases, the J end lost 0 bases, and 11 bases lay between the germline ends. The V gene's germline CDR1 is SNHLY and CDR2 FYNNEI. CDR3 length: 15 residues. CDR3 bases: TGTGCCAGCAGTGGAGAGGGGATTAGCACAGATACGCAGTATTTT. It codes for CASSGEGISTDTQYF.

The V and J genes are TRBV18 and TRBJ1-5, with TRBD1 identical over 7 bases. The CDR3 totals 16 residues. CDR1 KGHSH and CDR2 LQKENI come from the germline V gene. V was pared by 3 bases and J by 0 bases, with 5 bases of the junction left unmatched. In nucleotides, the CDR3 is TGTGCCAGCTCACCTTTGGGACAGTCTAGCAATCAGCCCCAGCATTTT. Translation gives CASSPLGQSSNQPQHF.

This clonotype was seen a few times. This chain uses TRBV10-3 with TRBJ2-1; no clear D gene. CDR3 length: 10 amino acids. V lost 4 bases to trimming and J lost 7 bases, with 2 bases between them. Germline V gene data show CDR1 as ENHRY and CDR2 as SYGVKD. CDR3 DNA: TGTGCCATCAGTGCAAATGAGCAGTTCTTC. It encodes CAISANEQFF.

This clonotype has just a few counts. This chain joins TRBV6-2 or TRBV6-3 and TRBJ2-7, with a weak D call TRBD2 (6 bases). In germline, CDR1 is MNHEY, CDR2 SVGEGT. CDR3 length: 15 amino acids. V lost 4 bases and J 0 bases, leaving 13 bases between the germline ends. The CDR3 DNA reads TGTGCCAGCAGTTCTGGACTAAGCCACTCCTACGAGCAGTACTTC. Residues: CASSSGLSHSYEQYF.

The chain is built from TRBV9 and TRBJ2-5, with D possibly being TRBD2 (5 bases). Germline values: CDR1 SGDLS, CDR2 YYNGEE. This CDR3 is 15 amino acids long. Trimming took off 0 bases at V and 4 bases at J, with 13 bases between the two ends. The CDR3 spells CASSVVESSPETQYF. CDR3 sequence (DNA): TGTGCCAGCAGCGTAGTAGAGTCTAGCCCAGAGACCCAGTACTTC.

The V call is TRBV5-1, the J call TRBJ2-7; a weak D match, TRBD2 (5 bases). Trimming stripped 1 base from V and 5 bases from J, with 13 bases between. In germline, CDR1 is SGHRS, CDR2 YFSETQ. The CDR3 extends over 14 amino acids. CDR3 amino acids: CASSLTGNEDEQYF. DNA of the CDR3: TGCGCCAGCAGCTTGACCGGGAATGAGGACGAGCAGTACTTC.

The chain employs TRBV15 and TRBJ2-5; D is possibly TRBD1 or TRBD2 (5 bases each). The CDR3 length is 13 residues. In germline, CDR1 is LNHNV, CDR2 YYDKDF (reference sequence). Trimming cost V 1 base and J 2 bases, with 5 bases left between them. The CDR3 sequence is CATSRGGQETQYF. CDR3 DNA sequence: TGTGCCACCAGCAGAGGGGGGCAAGAGACCCAGTACTTC.